The 25 T cell receptor beta chains below were found in one sample sequenced in a study of prognosis after radiotherapy for stage I lung cancer (dated by TCRdb to the early 2020s). The instrument given in TCRdb is Illumina HiSeq 3000. Two rounds of multiplex PCR were used to amplify the TCR beta CDR3 region from genomic DNA. In the first PCR round, primers specific to each TRBV and TRBJ gene were used, and the primer sequences were filed in Chinese patent CN105087789A. TCRdb reprocessed the public reads (quality trimming at Q25 with fastp, clone calling with MiXCR) and kept in-frame beta chains. Each record represents a unique CDR3 protein, reported with the most common genes and DNA among its rows. The sample table holds tens of thousands of distinct CDR3 sequences, of which around 30% were seen once. The ten largest clones take up 9% to 13% of the sample. The specimen comprised PBMCs, sampled before or after stereotactic body radiation therapy (not recorded which). Receptors were obtained from a donor over 45 with non-small cell lung cancer.

This sequence joins TRBV25-1 and TRBJ2-3; 7 positions agree with TRBD2. V shed 7 bases, J shed 1 base, and the junction held 14 bases outside the gene matches. Per germline, CDR1 MGHDK and CDR2 SYGVNS. This CDR3 region has 17 residues. CDR3 nucleotide sequence: TGTGCCAGCATGGGAGGGAAAGTGCGGGAGTGCACAGATACGCAGTATTTT. This codes for CASMGGKVRECTDTQYF.

This clonotype was detected many times. The chain links TRBV5-1 to TRBJ2-7, with no clear D. This CDR3 has 14 amino acids. V was cut by 2 bases and J by 7 bases, with 16 bases left in between. Germline assignment: CDR1 SGHRS and CDR2 YFSETQ. The CDR3 is CASSLGVQNQEQYF. CDR3 nucleotide sequence: TGCGCCAGCAGCTTAGGTGTACAAAATCAAGAGCAGTACTTC.

This chain links TRBV6-2 or TRBV6-3 with TRBJ2-1, with 8 bases matching TRBD2. Germline assignment: CDR1 MNHEY and CDR2 SVGEGT. Trimming took 5 bases from V and 8 from J; bases not matched to a gene: 11. There are 15 residues in the CDR3. The CDR3 reads CASSEGTGGPDEQFF. The DNA of the CDR3 is TGTGCCAGCAGTGAAGGTACGGGAGGGCCGGATGAGCAGTTCTTC.

Notes on this clonotype: One end of the junction fails to match germline, which may point to a read error. This chain uses TRBV20-1 with TRBJ2-3; D is possibly TRBD1 or TRBD2 (6 bases each). CDR1 is DFQATT and CDR2 is SNEGSKA in the germline V gene (reference sequence). This CDR3 has 14 amino acids. As DNA, the CDR3 is TGCAGCCCAAGGGGGGTAGTCAACACAGATAAGCAGTATTTT. Translating gives CSPRGVVNTDKQYF.

Concerning this clonotype itself: A far larger clone differs by one base, so this is likely a read error. The chain carries TRBV6-2 or TRBV6-3 and TRBJ1-5; D possibly corresponds to TRBD1 (6 bases). Germline CDR1 is MNHEY and CDR2 is SVGEGT. The CDR3 length is 14 residues. The CDR3 coding sequence is TGTGCCATCAGTGAACAACAGGGATATCAGCCCCAGCATTTT. Protein product: CAISEQQGYQPQHF.

This clonotype was found a few times. This sequence joins TRBV29-1 and TRBJ1-4; D not resolved. The CDR3 is 11 amino acids. V lost 2 bases to trimming and J lost 7 bases, with 5 bases between them. CDR1 and CDR2 (germline): SQVTM, ANQGSEA. CDR3 nucleotide sequence: TGCAGCGTTGAACGGATTGAAAAACTGTTTTTT. Translation gives CSVERIEKLFF. Full variable domain (rest looked up from reference TRBV29-1 and TRBJ1-4): SAVISQKPSRDICQRGTSLTIQCQVDSQVTMMFWYRQQPGQSLTLIATANQGSEATYESGFVIDKFPISRPNLTFSTLTVSNMSPEDSSIYLCSVERIEKLFFGSGTQLSVL.

The rearrangement links TRBV30 to TRBJ2-7; no clear D gene. This CDR3 has 13 amino acids. The V end was cut by 2 bases, the J end by 2 bases, with 10 bases between. CDR1 is GTSNPN, CDR2 SVGIG, per germline (reference sequence). The CDR3 is CAWSLRPPYEQYF. CDR3 in DNA: TGTGCCTGGAGTCTCAGGCCCCCCTACGAGCAGTACTTC.

A word on this clonotype: This may come from a read error, since a much larger clone is one base off. A read error is likely, as this CDR3 ends without the conserved phenylalanine or tryptophan. The chain links TRBV12-5 to TRBJ2-7; D tentatively fits TRBD1 or TRBD2 (5 bases each). The CDR3 is 14 amino acids. V was cut by 5 bases and J by 2 bases, with 13 bases left in between. Germline V CDR1 and CDR2: LGHNT, FRNRAP. The CDR3 DNA reads TGTGCTAGTGGTCTGACCGGGACGGCCTACGAGCAGTACCTC. The encoded protein is CASGLTGTAYEQYL.

Relative to its sample, this clonotype is medium-sized (0.01 to 0.1%). The gene calls are TRBV6-1 and TRBJ2-1; D not certain. Germline CDR1 and CDR2: MNHNS and SASEGT. The length of the CDR3 is 12 residues. V was pared by 7 bases and J by 8 bases, with 12 bases between. As DNA, the CDR3 is TGTGCCAGCATCCCCCCCGAGGATGAGCAGTTCTTC. Residues: CASIPPEDEQFF.

This clonotype was observed many times. The rearrangement joins TRBV15 to TRBJ2-1, with D perhaps matching TRBD2 (5 bases). This CDR3 is 15 amino acids long. CDR1 and CDR2 from the germline V gene are LNHNV and YYDKDF (reference sequence). V lost 1 base, J lost 7 bases, and 14 bases lay in between. The CDR3 reads CATSRAHLSVNEQFF. CDR3 bases: TGTGCCACCAGCAGAGCCCATCTTAGCGTTAATGAGCAGTTCTTC.

The chain links TRBV9 to TRBJ2-3, with 12 nucleotides matching TRBD2. The J segment lost 1 base and the V segment lost 4 bases, leaving 4 bases of the junction unmatched. Germline CDR1 SGDLS, CDR2 YYNGEE. This CDR3 is built from 16 residues. This chain's CDR3 is CASSPRLAGGTDTQYF. The CDR3 bases are TGTGCCAGCAGCCCGCGACTAGCGGGAGGCACAGATACGCAGTATTTT.

As concerns this clonotype: A much larger clone is a single base away; this may be a read error. J is TRBJ2-5 and V is TRBV19; 12 nucleotides line up with TRBD2. Losses at the gene ends were 5 bases for V and 5 bases for J; bases not matched to a gene: 6. Germline assignment: CDR1 LNHDA and CDR2 SQIVND (reference sequence). This CDR3 contains 15 residues. CDR3 in amino acids: CASSWLAGGLETQYF. The CDR3 DNA is TGTGCCAGTAGTTGGCTAGCGGGGGGGCTGGAGACCCAGTACTTC. The variable domain in full, completed from reference TRBV19 and TRBJ2-5, reads DGGITQSPKYLFRKEGQNVTLSCEQNLNHDAMYWYRQDPGQGLRLIYYSQIVNDFQKGDIAEGYSVSREKKESFPLTVTSAQKNPTAFYLCASSWLAGGLETQYFGPGTRLLVL.

The V and J genes are TRBV11-2 and TRBJ2-1, with 10 bases identical to TRBD2. V dropped 6 bases and J dropped 4; count of bases not matched to a gene: 6. From germline, CDR1 is SGHAT and CDR2 FQNNGV. The CDR3 is made up of 15 amino acids. Here the CDR3 DNA reads TGTGCCAGCAGACCACTAGCGGGGAGATACAATGAGCAGTTCTTC. Translated: CASRPLAGRYNEQFF.

By sample share, this clonotype is medium-sized (0.01 to 0.1%). V gene TRBV28 combines with J gene TRBJ2-1, with 7 bases fitting TRBD2. CDR1 and CDR2 from the germline V gene are MDHEN and SYDVKM. CDR3 length: 16 amino acids. V lost 3 bases, J lost 7 bases, and 12 bases stayed unmatched. The CDR3 bases are TGTGCCAGCAGTTTCTCTCCGACGGGACTACAAAATGAGCAGTTCTTC. Amino acids: CASSFSPTGLQNEQFF.

This clonotype has more than one count but fewer than ten. The J gene is TRBJ2-1, the V gene TRBV20-1; 8 bases are shared with TRBD1. CDR1 and CDR2 (germline): DFQATT, SNEGSKA (reference sequence). Trimming removed 3 bases from V and 5 bases from J; junction bases left unmatched: 3. This CDR3 contains 13 residues. CDR3 bases: TGCAGTGCTAGGGGACAGGCGGACAATGAGCAGTTCTTC. Translating gives CSARGQADNEQFF.

Comment on this clonotype: The junction departs from the called germline gene at one end, perhaps through a read error. The chain joins TRBV6-1 to TRBJ1-2; unclear D gene. The germline V gene has CDR1 MNHNS and CDR2 SASEGT. This CDR3 region has 15 residues. CDR3 bases: TGTGCCAGCATCAGGCGTTCAGTGGGCACGGATGGCTACTCCTTC. This codes for CASIRRSVGTDGYSF.

This clonotype was counted ten times or more. The chain carries TRBV6-4 and TRBJ2-5; 9 bases are a match to TRBD1. This CDR3 spans 15 amino acids. The junction had 3 bases not matched to a gene; V was cut back by 2 bases and J by 2 bases. The germline V gene encodes CDR1 MRHNA and CDR2 SNTAGT. CDR3 loop: CASSDGTGSQETQYF. In DNA, the CDR3 is TGTGCCAGCAGTGACGGGACAGGGTCACAAGAGACCCAGTACTTC.

The CDR3 coding sequence is TGTGCCAGCAGTTTAGAGGCCGAAAAACTGTTTTTT. Protein product: CASSLEAEKLFF. The rearrangement uses TRBV12-3 or TRBV12-4 and TRBJ1-4, with unresolved D. This CDR3 comprises 12 residues. The germline V and J ends were trimmed by 1 base and 8 bases, with 5 bases remaining between them.

This clonotype was seen at least ten times. The chain employs TRBV12-3 or TRBV12-4 and TRBJ2-3; 8 positions agree with TRBD1. Trimming cost V 7 bases and J 1 base; bases outside gene matches: 7. CDR3 length equals 15 residues. CDR3 DNA sequence: TGTGCCAGCACCCCACAGGGGGTTGGCACAGATACGCAGTATTTT. This gives the protein CASTPQGVGTDTQYF.

In regard to this clonotype: This likely stems from a read error, as it lies one base from a far larger clone. This chain uses TRBV6-4 with TRBJ1-5; D remains ambiguous. This CDR3 is built from 15 residues. Germline V gene data show CDR1 as MRHNA and CDR2 as SNTAGT. For the CDR3, the DNA is TGTGCCAGCAGTCCAGCTCTTGGGGATCAGCAGCCCCAGAATTTT. It translates to CASSPALGDQQPQNF.

The rearrangement joins TRBV5-4 to TRBJ2-1; 8 bases line up with TRBD2. V was pared by 4 bases and J by 4 bases, with 4 bases of the junction left unmatched. This CDR3 spans 14 amino acids. Germline V gene sequence: CDR1 SGHNT, CDR2 YYREEE (reference sequence). CDR3 amino acids: CASSIGTSYNEQFF. The CDR3 DNA reads TGTGCCAGCAGCATCGGGACTAGTTACAATGAGCAGTTCTTC.

This clonotype was detected ten times or more. V usage is TRBV5-1 and J usage is TRBJ2-5; no firm D call. The V end lost 7 bases, the J end lost 2 bases, and 9 bases lay between the germline ends. CDR1 and CDR2 (germline): SGHRS, YFSETQ. The length of the CDR3 is 12 residues. The CDR3 nucleotides read TGCGCCAGCTATAAGGTTCAAGAGACCCAGTACTTC. Translating it yields CASYKVQETQYF. The full variable domain, rest sourced from reference TRBV5-1 and TRBJ2-5, is KAGVTQTPRYLIKTRGQQVTLSCSPISGHRSVSWYQQTPGQGLQFLFEYFSETQRNKGNFPGRFSGRQFSNSRSEMNVSTLELGDSALYLCASYKVQETQYFGPGTRLLVL.

This clonotype was counted at least ten times. The chain has TRBV19 and TRBJ1-6; 9 nucleotides align to TRBD1. CDR1 and CDR2 from the germline V gene are LNHDA and SQIVND (reference sequence). V shed 5 bases, J shed 7 bases, and the junction held 3 bases outside the gene matches. The CDR3 consists of 14 residues. The CDR3 protein is CASSPGTGNSPLHF. The CDR3 DNA reads TGTGCCAGTAGTCCGGGGACAGGGAATTCACCCCTCCACTTT. Full variable domain (missing parts from reference TRBV19 and TRBJ1-6): DGGITQSPKYLFRKEGQNVTLSCEQNLNHDAMYWYRQDPGQGLRLIYYSQIVNDFQKGDIAEGYSVSREKKESFPLTVTSAQKNPTAFYLCASSPGTGNSPLHFGNGTRLTVT.

A note on this clonotype: Since a much larger clone is just one base distant, this may be a read error. The J gene is TRBJ2-7, the V gene TRBV20-1, with 8 nucleotides matching TRBD2. Germline V gene lookup returns CDR1 DFQATT and CDR2 SNEGSKA (reference sequence). After removal of 5 bases from V and 0 bases from J, the junction contained 6 bases not matched to a gene. The CDR3 has 14 residues. CDR3 loop: CSAGRGGSSYEQYF. The CDR3 coding sequence is TGCAGTGCTGGACGGGGGGGGTCCTCCTACGAGCAGTACTTC.

This clonotype is classed as medium-sized (0.01 to 0.1%). This rearrangement joins TRBV2 to TRBJ2-7; the D is unclear. CDR1 and CDR2 (germline): SNHLY, FYNNEI. The CDR3 has 12 residues. Trimming pared 7 bases from V and 2 bases from J, leaving 9 bases between. The CDR3 is CASTPETYEQYF. In nucleotides, the CDR3 is TGTGCCAGCACGCCAGAAACCTACGAGCAGTACTTC.